A selection of T cell receptor beta chains follows, all from one sample in a study of CD8 T cells in ankylosing spondylitis. Via MiXCR, TCRdb re-called the 5' RACE reads, giving one row per CDR3 protein. The table records about 540,000 distinct CDR3 sequences, about 12% of them present only once. Specimen: blood, either unsorted or a sorted T cell fraction (not recorded which). The receptor source for this set is a male donor with ankylosing spondylitis. The CDR3 runs from the conserved cysteine through the conserved F or W. The D gene is left open where the match is weak. Clone sizes are given selectively: once, few, many, or a class where the clone is expanded.

TRBJ2-1	TRBV19	NA	few	TGTGCCAGTACGGAGGGGACGGGGAATGAGCAGTTCTTC	CASTEGTGNEQFF
TRBJ2-5	TRBV2	NA	many	TGTGCCAGCAGTTCTCAGACTAGCCAAGAGACCCAGTACTTC	CASSSQTSQETQYF
TRBJ2-1	TRBV20-1	TRBD2	few	TGCAGTGCGGGGCTAGCGGGAGTGGTAGGAGAGCAGTTCTTC	CSAGLAGVVGEQFF
TRBJ2-5	TRBV4-1	NA	few	TGCGCCAGCAGCCACGAATCGCGCCGCCAAGAGACCCAGTACTTC	CASSHESRRQETQYF
TRBJ2-1	TRBV20-1	TRBD2	few	TGCAGTGCTTCAGAGACTAGCGGGACACCCTACAATGAGCAGTTCTTC	CSASETSGTPYNEQFF
TRBJ1-2	TRBV29-1	NA	NA	TGCAGCGAGGGAAGGGTGGACTATGGCTACACCTTC	CSEGRVDYGYTF
TRBJ2-5	TRBV5-1	TRBD2	NA	TGCGCCAGCAGCTTGAAGCGGCTAGCGGAGCGCCAAGAGACCCAGTACTTC	CASSLKRLAERQETQYF
TRBJ1-2	TRBV12-3/TRBV12-4	NA	many	TGTGCCAGCAGTCGGGGCGACTATGGCTACACCTTC	CASSRGDYGYTF
TRBJ1-1	TRBV6-1	NA	few	TGTGCCAGCACCCCCCCTCGGGGCGGATTGAACACTGAAGCTTTCTTT	CASTPPRGGLNTEAFF
TRBJ2-5	TRBV29-1	NA	many	TGCAGCGCGCGACAAGGGGAGACCCAGTACTTC	CSARQGETQYF
TRBJ1-4	TRBV24-1	NA	few	TGTGCCACCAGCCCCGGGAGAACAACCTCTAATGAAAAACTGTTTTTT	CATSPGRTTSNEKLFF
TRBJ2-2	TRBV9	TRBD2	NA	TGTGCCAGCAGCGTAGAGGTAGCGGGGAACACCGGGGAGCTGTTTTTT	CASSVEVAGNTGELFF
TRBJ2-3	TRBV29-1	TRBD2	few	TGCAGCGTTGGGACTAGCGGGACTTGGGGAGATACGCAGTATTTT	CSVGTSGTWGDTQYF
TRBJ2-3	TRBV11-2	TRBD2	NA	TGTGCCAGCAGCTTAGAGTCTAGCGGGAGATTGAGAGATACGCAGTATTTT	CASSLESSGRLRDTQYF
TRBJ2-7	TRBV3-1	NA	NA	TGTGCCAGCAGCCGAGGGGGGTTTTACGAGCAGTACTTC	CASSRGGFYEQYF
TRBJ1-1	TRBV5-5	NA	NA	TGTGCCAGCAGCTGGGGCACGAACACTGAAGCTTTCTTT	CASSWGTNTEAFF
TRBJ2-2	TRBV5-5	NA	many	TGTGCCAGCAACCAGAGCCCGAACACCGGGGAGCTGTTTTTT	CASNQSPNTGELFF
TRBJ1-2	TRBV12-3/TRBV12-4	TRBD1	few	TGTGCCAGCAGTTCGACCGGGACAGGGGGCAGTGGCTACACCTTC	CASSSTGTGGSGYTF
TRBJ2-3	TRBV20-1	TRBD2	few	TGCAGTGCTAGAATAGCGGGTGTCACAGATACGCAGTATTTT	CSARIAGVTDTQYF
TRBJ1-6	TRBV4-1	NA	many	TGCGCCAGCAGCCAAAGGTCGCAGGGGAATTCACCCCTCCACTTT	CASSQRSQGNSPLHF
TRBJ2-3	TRBV10-2	NA	many	TGCGCCAGCAGTGAGAGCGGACATACGCAGTATTTT	CASSESGHTQYF
TRBJ2-1	TRBV7-9	NA	NA	TGTGCCAGCAGCTTAGGGGTGGTAGCTGCGCAGTTCTTC	CASSLGVVAAQFF